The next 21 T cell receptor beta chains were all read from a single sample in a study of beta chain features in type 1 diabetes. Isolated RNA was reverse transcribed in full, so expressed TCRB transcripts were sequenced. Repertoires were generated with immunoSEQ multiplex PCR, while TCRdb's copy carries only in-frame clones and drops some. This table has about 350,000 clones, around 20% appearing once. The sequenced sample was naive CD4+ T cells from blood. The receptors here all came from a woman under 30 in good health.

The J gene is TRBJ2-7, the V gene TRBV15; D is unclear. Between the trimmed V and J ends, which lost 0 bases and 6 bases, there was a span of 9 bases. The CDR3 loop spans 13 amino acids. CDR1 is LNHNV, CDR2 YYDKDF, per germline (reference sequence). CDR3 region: CATSRDRESEQYF. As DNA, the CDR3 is TGTGCCACCAGCAGAGATAGAGAGAGCGAGCAGTACTTC.

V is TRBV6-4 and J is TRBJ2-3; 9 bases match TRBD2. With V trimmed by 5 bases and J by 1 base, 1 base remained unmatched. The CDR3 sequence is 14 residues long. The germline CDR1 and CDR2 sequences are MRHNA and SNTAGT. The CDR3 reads CASSIAGGTDTQYF. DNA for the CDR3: TGTGCCAGCAGTATAGCGGGGGGCACAGATACGCAGTATTTT.

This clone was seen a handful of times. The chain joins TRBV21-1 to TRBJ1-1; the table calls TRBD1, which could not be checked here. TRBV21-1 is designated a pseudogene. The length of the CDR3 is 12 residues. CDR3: CATLTANTEAFF. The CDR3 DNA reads TGTGCCACCCTCACAGCGAACACTGAAGCTTTCTTT.

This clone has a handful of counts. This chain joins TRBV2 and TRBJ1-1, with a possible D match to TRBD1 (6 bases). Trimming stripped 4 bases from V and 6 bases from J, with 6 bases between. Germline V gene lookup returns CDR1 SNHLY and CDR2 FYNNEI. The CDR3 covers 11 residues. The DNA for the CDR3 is TGTGCCAGCAGTGGGACAGCTGAAGCTTTCTTT. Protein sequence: CASSGTAEAFF.

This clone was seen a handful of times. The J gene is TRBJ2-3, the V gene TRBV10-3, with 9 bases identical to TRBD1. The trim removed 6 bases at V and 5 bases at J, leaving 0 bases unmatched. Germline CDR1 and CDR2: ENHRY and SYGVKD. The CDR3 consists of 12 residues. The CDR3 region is CAIRGQGDTQYF. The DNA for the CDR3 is TGTGCCATCAGGGGACAGGGAGATACGCAGTATTTT.

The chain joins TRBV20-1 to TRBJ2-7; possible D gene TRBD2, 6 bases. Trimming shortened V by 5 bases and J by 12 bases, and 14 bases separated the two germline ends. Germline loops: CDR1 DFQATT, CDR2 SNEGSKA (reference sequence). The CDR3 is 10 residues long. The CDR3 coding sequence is TGCAGTGCTGGGGGACTCCCTCGGTACTTC. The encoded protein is CSAGGLPRYF.

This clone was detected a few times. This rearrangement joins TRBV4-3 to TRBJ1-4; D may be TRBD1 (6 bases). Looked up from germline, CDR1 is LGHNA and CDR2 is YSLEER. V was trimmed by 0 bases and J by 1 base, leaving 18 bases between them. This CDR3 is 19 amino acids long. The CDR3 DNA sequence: TGCGCCAGCAGCCAAGAGGGTCTTTGGAGCAGGGGAACTAATGAAAAACTGTTTTTT. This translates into CASSQEGLWSRGTNEKLFF.

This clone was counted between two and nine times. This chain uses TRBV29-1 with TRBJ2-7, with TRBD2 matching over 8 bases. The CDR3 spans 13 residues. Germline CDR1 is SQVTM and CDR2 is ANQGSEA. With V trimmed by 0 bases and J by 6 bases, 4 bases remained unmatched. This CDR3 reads CSVEDLAGGEQYF. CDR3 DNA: TGCAGCGTTGAAGATCTGGCGGGGGGCGAGCAGTACTTC.

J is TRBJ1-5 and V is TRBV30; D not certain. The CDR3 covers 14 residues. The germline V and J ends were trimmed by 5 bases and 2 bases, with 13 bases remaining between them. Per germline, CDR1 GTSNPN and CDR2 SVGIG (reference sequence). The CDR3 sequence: CAWSNHGGNQPQHF. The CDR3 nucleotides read TGTGCCTGGTCGAACCACGGTGGCAATCAGCCCCAGCATTTT.

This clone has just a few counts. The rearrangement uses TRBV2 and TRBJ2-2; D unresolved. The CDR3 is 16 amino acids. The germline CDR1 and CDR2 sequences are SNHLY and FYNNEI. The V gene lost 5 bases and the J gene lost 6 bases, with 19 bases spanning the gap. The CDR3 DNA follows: TGTGCCAGCAGTACGATAGAGACCAGGCTTTCCGGGGAGCTGTTTTTT. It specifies CASSTIETRLSGELFF.

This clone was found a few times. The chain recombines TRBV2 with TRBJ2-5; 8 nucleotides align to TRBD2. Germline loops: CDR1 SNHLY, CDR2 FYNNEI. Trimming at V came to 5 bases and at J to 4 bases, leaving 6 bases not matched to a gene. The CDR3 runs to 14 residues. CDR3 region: CASSLTTSGETQYF. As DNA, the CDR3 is TGTGCCAGCAGTTTGACTACTAGCGGAGAGACCCAGTACTTC.

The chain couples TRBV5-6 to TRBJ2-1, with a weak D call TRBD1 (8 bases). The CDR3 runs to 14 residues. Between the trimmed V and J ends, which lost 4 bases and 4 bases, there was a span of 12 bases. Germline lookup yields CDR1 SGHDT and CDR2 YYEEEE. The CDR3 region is CASSRGDRYNEQFF. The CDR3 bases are TGTGCCAGCAGCCGGGGGGACAGGTACAATGAGCAGTTCTTC.

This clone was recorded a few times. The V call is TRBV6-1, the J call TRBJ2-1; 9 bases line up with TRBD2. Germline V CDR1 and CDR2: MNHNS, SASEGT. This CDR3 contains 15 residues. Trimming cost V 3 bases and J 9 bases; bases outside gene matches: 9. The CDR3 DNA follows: TGTGCCAGCAGTGATTTGGCGGGAGGGCCCCCTGAGCAGTTCTTC. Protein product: CASSDLAGGPPEQFF.

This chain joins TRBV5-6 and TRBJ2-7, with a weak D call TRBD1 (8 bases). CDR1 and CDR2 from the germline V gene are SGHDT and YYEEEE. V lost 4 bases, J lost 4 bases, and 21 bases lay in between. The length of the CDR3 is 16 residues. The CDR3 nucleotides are TGTGCCAGCAGCAGAGACCCTGGACAGGGAGGGTACGAGCAGTACTTC. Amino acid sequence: CASSRDPGQGGYEQYF.

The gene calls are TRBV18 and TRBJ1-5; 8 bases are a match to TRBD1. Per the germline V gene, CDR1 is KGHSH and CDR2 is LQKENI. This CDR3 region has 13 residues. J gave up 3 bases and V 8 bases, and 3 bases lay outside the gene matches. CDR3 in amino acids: CASGQGINQPQHF. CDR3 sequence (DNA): TGTGCCAGCGGACAGGGCATCAATCAGCCCCAGCATTTT.

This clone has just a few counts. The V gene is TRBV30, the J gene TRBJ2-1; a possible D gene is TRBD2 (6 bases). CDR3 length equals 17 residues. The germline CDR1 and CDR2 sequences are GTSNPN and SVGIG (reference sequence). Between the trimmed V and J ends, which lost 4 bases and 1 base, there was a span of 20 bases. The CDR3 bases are TGTGCCTGGAAGGGGCTGAGGGGACGGGGGTCCTACAATGAGCAGTTCTTC. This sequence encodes CAWKGLRGRGSYNEQFF. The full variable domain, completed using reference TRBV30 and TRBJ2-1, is SQTIHQWPATLVQPVGSPLSLECTVEGTSNPNLYWYRQAAGRGLQLLFYSVGIGQISSEVPQNLSASRPQDRQFILSSKKLLLSDSGFYLCAWKGLRGRGSYNEQFFGPGTRLTVL.

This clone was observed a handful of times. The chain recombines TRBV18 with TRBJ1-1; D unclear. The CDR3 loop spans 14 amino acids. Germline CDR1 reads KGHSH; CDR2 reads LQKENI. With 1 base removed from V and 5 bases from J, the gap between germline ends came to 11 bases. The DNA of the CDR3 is TGTGCCAGCTCACCACGAAATCCGGGAACTGAAGCTTTCTTT. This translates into CASSPRNPGTEAFF.

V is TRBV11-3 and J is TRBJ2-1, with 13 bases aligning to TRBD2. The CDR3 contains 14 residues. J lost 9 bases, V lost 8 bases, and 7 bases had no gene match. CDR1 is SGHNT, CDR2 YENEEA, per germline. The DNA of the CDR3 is TGTGCCAGCGGAGGACTAGCGGGAGTGGCTGAGCAGTTCTTC. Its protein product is CASGGLAGVAEQFF.

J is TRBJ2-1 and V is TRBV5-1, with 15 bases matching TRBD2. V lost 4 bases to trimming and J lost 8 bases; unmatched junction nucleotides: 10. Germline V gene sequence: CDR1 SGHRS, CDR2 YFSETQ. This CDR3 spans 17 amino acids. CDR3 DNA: TGCGCCAGCAGCCCAGGGGGGACTAGCGGGAGGACCTATGAGCAGTTCTTC. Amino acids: CASSPGGTSGRTYEQFF.

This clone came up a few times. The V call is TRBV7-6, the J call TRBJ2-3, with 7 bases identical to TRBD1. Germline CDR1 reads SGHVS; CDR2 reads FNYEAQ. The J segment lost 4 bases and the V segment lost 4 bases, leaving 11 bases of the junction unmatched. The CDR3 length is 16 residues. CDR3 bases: TGTGCCAGCAGCTCCCCACTGCGACAGGGCCCAGATACGCAGTATTTT. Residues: CASSSPLRQGPDTQYF.

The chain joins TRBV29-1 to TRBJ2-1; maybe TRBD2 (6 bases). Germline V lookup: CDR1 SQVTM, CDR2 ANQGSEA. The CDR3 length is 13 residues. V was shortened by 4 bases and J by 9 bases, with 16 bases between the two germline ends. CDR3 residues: CSVVRGSGGEQFF. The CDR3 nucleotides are TGCAGCGTTGTCCGGGGGAGTGGGGGTGAGCAGTTCTTC.